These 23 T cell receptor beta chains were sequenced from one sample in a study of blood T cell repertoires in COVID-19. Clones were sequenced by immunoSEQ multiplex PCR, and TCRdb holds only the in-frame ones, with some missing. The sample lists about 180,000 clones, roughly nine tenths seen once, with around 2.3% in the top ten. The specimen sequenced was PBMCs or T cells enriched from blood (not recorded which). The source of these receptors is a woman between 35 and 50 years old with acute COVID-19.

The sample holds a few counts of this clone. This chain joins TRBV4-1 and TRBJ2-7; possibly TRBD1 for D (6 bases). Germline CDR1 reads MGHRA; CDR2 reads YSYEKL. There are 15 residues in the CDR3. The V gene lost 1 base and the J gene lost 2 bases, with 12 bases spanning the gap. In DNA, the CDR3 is TGCGCCAGCAGCCAAGGGGGGCCAGGTCCCTACGAGCAGTACTTC. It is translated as CASSQGGPGPYEQYF.

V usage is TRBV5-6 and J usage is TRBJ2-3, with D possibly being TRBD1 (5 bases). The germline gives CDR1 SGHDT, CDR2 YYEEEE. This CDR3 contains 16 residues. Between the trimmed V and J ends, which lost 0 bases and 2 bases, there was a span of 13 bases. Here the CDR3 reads CASSLVTGALTDTQYF. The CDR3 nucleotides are TGTGCCAGCAGCTTGGTAACAGGCGCCCTCACAGATACGCAGTATTTT. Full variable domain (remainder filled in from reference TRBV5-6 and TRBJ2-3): DAGVTQSPTHLIKTRGQQVTLRCSPKSGHDTVSWYQQALGQGPQFIFQYYEEEERQRGNFPDRFSGHQFPNYSSELNVNALLLGDSALYLCASSLVTGALTDTQYFGPGTRLTVL.

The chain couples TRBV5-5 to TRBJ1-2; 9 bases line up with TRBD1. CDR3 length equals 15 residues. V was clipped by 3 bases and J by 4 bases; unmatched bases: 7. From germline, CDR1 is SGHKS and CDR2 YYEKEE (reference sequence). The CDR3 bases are TGTGCCAGCAGCTCCTGGACAGGGGATGTCTATGGCTACACCTTC. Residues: CASSSWTGDVYGYTF.

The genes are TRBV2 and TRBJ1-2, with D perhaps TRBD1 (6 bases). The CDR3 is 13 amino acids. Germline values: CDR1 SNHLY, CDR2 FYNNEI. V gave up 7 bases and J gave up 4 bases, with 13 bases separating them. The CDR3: CASISGDTYGYTF. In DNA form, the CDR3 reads TGTGCCAGCATTTCAGGGGATACCTATGGCTACACCTTC.

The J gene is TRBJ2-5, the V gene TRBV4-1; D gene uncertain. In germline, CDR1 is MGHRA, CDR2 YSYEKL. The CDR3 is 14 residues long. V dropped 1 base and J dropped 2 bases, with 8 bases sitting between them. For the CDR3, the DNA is TGCGCCAGCAGCCAAGGGGCTGGACAAGAGACCCAGTACTTC. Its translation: CASSQGAGQETQYF.

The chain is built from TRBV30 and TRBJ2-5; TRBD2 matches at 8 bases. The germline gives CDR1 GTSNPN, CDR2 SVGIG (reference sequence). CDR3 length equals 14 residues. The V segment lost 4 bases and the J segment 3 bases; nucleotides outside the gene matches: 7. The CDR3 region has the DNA TGTGCCTGGACAGTCAGTAGCGGGAAAGAGACCCAGTACTTC. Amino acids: CAWTVSSGKETQYF.

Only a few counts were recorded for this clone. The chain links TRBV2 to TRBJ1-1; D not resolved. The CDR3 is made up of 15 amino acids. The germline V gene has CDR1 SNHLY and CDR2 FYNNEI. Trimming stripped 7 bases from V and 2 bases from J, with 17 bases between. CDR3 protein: CASKFSGPRNTEAFF. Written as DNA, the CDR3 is TGTGCCAGCAAGTTTAGCGGGCCGAGAAACACTGAAGCTTTCTTT.

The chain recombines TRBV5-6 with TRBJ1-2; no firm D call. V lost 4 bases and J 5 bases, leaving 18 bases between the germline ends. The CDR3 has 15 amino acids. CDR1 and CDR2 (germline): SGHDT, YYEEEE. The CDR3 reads CASSPGVQIGYGYTF. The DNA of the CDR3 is TGTGCCAGCAGCCCCGGGGTACAGATCGGATATGGCTACACCTTC.

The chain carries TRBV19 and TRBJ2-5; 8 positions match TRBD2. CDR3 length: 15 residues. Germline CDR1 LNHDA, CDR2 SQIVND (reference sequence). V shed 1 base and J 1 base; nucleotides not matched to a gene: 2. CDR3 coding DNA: TGTGCCAGTAGTATAGTAGCGGGGATCCAAGAGACCCAGTACTTC. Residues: CASSIVAGIQETQYF.

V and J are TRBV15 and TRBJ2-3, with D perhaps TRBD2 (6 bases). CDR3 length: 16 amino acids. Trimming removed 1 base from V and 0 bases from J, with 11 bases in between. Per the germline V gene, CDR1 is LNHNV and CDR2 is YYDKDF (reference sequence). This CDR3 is CATSRGGLHSTDTQYF. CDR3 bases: TGTGCCACCAGCAGAGGGGGACTTCATAGCACAGATACGCAGTATTTT.

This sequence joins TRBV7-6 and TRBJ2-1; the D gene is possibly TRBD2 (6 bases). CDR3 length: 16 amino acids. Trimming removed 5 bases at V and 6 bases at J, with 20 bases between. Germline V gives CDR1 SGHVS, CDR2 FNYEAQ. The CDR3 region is CASSPKHLPAGNEQFF. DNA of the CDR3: TGTGCCAGCAGCCCGAAGCACTTACCAGCGGGCAATGAGCAGTTCTTC.

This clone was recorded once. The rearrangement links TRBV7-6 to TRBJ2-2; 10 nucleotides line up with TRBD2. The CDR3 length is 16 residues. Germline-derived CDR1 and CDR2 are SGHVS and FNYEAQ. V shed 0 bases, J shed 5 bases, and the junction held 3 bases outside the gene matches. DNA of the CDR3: TGTGCCAGCAGCTTAGCCCCGACTAGCGGGACCGGGGAGCTGTTTTTT. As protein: CASSLAPTSGTGELFF.

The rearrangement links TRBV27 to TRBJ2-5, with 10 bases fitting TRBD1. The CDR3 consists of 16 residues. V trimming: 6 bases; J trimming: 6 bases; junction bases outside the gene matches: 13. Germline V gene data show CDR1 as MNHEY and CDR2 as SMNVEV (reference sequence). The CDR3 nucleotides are TGTGCCAGCAGACCTCAAAGGGGACAGGGGCTAAAGACCCAGTACTTC. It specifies CASRPQRGQGLKTQYF.

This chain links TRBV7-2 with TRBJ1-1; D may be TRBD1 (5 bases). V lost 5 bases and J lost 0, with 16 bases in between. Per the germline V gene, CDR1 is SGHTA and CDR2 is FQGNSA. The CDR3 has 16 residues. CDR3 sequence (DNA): TGTGCCAGCAGCGACCGTGGGGGGTGGGTGAACACTGAAGCTTTCTTT. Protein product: CASSDRGGWVNTEAFF.

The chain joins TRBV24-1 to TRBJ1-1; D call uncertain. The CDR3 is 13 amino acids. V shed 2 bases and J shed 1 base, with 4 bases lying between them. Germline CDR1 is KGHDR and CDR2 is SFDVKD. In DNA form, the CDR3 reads TGTGCCACCAGTGATTCGGGGAACACTGAAGCTTTCTTT. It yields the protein CATSDSGNTEAFF.

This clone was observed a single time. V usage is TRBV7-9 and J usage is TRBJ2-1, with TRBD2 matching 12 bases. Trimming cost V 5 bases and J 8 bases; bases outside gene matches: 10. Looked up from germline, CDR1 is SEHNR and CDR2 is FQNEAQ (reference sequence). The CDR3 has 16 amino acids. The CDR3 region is CASSNTRTSGTHEQFF. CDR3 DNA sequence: TGTGCCAGCAGCAACACCCGGACTAGCGGGACCCATGAGCAGTTCTTC.

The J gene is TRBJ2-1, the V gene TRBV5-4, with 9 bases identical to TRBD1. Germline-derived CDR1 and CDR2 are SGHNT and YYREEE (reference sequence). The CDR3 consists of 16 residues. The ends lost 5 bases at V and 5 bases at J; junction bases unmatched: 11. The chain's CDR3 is CASRDKGQGVDNEQFF. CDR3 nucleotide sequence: TGTGCCAGCAGGGACAAGGGACAGGGTGTGGACAATGAGCAGTTCTTC. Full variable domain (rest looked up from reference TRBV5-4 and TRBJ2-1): ETGVTQSPTHLIKTRGQQVTLRCSSQSGHNTVSWYQQALGQGPQFIFQYYREEENGRGNFPPRFSGLQFPNYSSELNVNALELDDSALYLCASRDKGQGVDNEQFFGPGTRLTVL.

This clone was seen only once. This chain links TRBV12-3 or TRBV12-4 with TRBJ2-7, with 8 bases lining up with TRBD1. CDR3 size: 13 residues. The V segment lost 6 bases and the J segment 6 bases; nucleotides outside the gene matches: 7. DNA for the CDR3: TGTGCCAGCAGAGGGACAGGCGGAGCCGAGCAGTACTTC. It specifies CASRGTGGAEQYF.

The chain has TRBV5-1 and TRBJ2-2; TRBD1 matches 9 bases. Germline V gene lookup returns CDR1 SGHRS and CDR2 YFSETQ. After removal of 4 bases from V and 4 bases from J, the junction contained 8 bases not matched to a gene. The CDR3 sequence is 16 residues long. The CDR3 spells CASSPRTGAATGELFF. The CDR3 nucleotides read TGCGCCAGCAGCCCCCGGACAGGGGCGGCCACCGGGGAGCTGTTTTTT.

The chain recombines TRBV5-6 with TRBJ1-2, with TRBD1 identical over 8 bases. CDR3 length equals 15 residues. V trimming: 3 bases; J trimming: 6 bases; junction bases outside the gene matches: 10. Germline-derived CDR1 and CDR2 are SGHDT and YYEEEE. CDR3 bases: TGTGCCAGCAGCTCTCTGCCAGGGGGCGCAAATGGCTACACCTTC. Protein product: CASSSLPGGANGYTF.

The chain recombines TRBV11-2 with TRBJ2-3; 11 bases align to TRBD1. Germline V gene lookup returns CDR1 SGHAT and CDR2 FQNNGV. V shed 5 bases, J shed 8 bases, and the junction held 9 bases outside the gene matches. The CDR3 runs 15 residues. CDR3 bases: TGTGCCAGCAGCCCCGGGACAGGGGGTTATGGTACGCAGTATTTT. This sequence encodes CASSPGTGGYGTQYF.

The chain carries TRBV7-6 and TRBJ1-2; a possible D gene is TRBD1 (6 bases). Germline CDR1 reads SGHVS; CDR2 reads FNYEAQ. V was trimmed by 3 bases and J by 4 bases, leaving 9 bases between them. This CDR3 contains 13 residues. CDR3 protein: CASSFSQGYGYTF. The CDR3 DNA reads TGTGCCAGCAGCTTTTCACAGGGCTATGGCTACACCTTC.

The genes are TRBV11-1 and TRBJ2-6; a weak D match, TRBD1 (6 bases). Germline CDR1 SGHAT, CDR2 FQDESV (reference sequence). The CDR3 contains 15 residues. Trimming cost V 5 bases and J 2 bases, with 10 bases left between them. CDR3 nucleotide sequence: TGTGCCAGCAGCCCAGGGGTTACTGGGGCCAACGTCCTGACTTTC. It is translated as CASSPGVTGANVLTF.